The clone carrying this T cell receptor (beta chain) was observed a few times. Its antigen is undetermined. Each CDR3 protein gets one entry after TCRdb re-called the 5' RACE reads with MiXCR. Of hundreds of thousands of distinct CDR3 sequences in the sample, 6.5% to 8.5% were seen once. The sample belongs to a study of identical twins. Per the germline V gene, CDR1 is SGHTA and CDR2 is FQGNSA. The CDR3 sequence is 16 residues long. Trimming removed 1 base at V and 1 base at J, with 11 bases between. Study-wide results and caveats: Instead of following the same donors, the conclusions were based on cross-sectional statistical analysis.

These sequences were also reported in another study, on yellow fever vaccine responses in identical twins. That paper notes: Among the twins, the vaccine T cell response reportedly seemed partly convergent and partly personalized.

This sequence was found in a woman aged 18-35 years in good health. The sample taken for sequencing was memory (CD45RO+) T cells sorted from blood. The chain carries TRBV7-2 and TRBJ2-1; TRBD2 might be the D (7 bases). This CDR3 is CASSLGGGQSYNEQFF. CDR3 DNA: TGTGCCAGCAGCTTAGGCGGGGGCCAGTCCTACAATGAGCAGTTCTTC.